This paragraph reports one TCR beta chain. Its antigen is unknown. CDR1 is SGHTA and CDR2 is FQGNSA in the germline V gene. V dropped 1 base and J dropped 7 bases, with 10 bases sitting between them. The CDR3 sequence is 13 residues long. This specimen belongs to a study of cytomegalovirus exposure and HLA in healthy donors. About the research overall: Later, an analysis reported that the 120 or so validation repertoires had used the same platform as the roughly 720 first-cohort repertoires.

This table comes from immunoSEQ multiplex PCR, and its TCRdb copy is limited to in-frame clones, with some not included. The sample consists of more than 150,000 clones, about 80% of them appearing once. Findings and limits, study-wide: For most TCR sequences rarity was the rule, although some public TCRs occurred in many donors.

The chain recombines TRBV7-2 with TRBJ1-2; D gene uncertain. The sample was PBMCs. This receptor was obtained from a man between 18 and 35 years old in good health and CMV-seropositive. The CDR3 loop reads CASSLGTGGGYTF. The CDR3 region has the DNA TGTGCCAGCAGCTTAGGGACCGGAGGTGGCTACACCTTC.